This T cell receptor beta chain is from a study of spatial heterogeneity in lung cancer (dated by TCRdb to about 2019). As for the study more broadly: Beta-chain transcripts were consistently detected in greater numbers than alpha-chain transcripts, which likely reflects a higher abundance of beta-chain transcripts. In the raw uncorrected reads, each unique combination of TCR and UMI appeared more than ten times on average. TCR alpha and beta repertoires were quantitatively compared across multiple tumor regions, matched nontumor lung and blood in non-small cell lung cancer. The study linked features of the TCR repertoire to counts of nonsynonymous mutations, which were determined by whole-exome sequencing of tumor tissue. At surgery, both alpha and beta chains were TCR-sequenced in 220 tumor regions, some 64 matched nontumor lung samples and some 58 PBMC samples.

What this sample's time point label stands for: sample taken at primary tumor resection. Without any cell sorting, TCR sequencing was performed on whole RNA extracted either from tumor and nontumor lung tissue or from cryopreserved PBMC samples. Donors were 70 or so patients with early-stage, untreated non-small cell lung cancer from the lung TRACERx cohort. Patients were selected for TCR sequencing only if sufficient RNA was available from at least two tumor regions. Broader findings and caveats from the paper: Confirming at a functional level the hypothesis that regional TCRs recognize regional mutations was considered to require additional single-cell paired TCR alpha and beta sequencing. Ubiquitous expanded tumor TCRs showed up in blood more often at tumor resection than at routine follow-up.

The method was 5' RACE. Sequenced using a NextSeq 500. The TCR library protocol attached a unique molecular identifier to each TCR cDNA molecule to allow correction of PCR and sequencing errors. The original methods were these. Decombinator tools were used for TCR identification, UMI-based error correction and CDR3 extraction. TCRs above a frequency of 2 per 1,000, corresponding to the top 1% of the tumor frequency distribution, were defined as expanded. Renyi diversity was calculated using the R vegan package after each repertoire was subsampled 100 times to 5,000 TCRs. CDR3 similarity networks were built from amino acid triplet string-kernel similarity, connecting CDR3s with pairwise similarity above 0.82. TCRdb handled the public reads itself, with Q25 trimming in fastp and clone calling in MiXCR, and kept productive beta chains. Duplicate CDR3 protein sequences are folded into a single record with the most common DNA and genes. The V and J calls were not made by the authors but by TCRdb's processing. The sample has 25,000 or so distinct CDR3 sequences on record, 9.5% to 15% of them singletons. 25% of the sample comes from the top ten.

Ten or more counts support this clonotype. Its antigen is unknown. Base qualities were left out, and no much larger clone turns up one base away. This receptor was identified in a female donor with early-stage non-small cell lung cancer. The sample in question was PBMCs, obtained at surgery.

The DNA sequence follows: TGTGCCACCGGCCGGGGAACAGGACGGTCCGAAGCTTTCTTT. Its translation is CATGRGTGRSEAFF. The V and J genes are TRBV27 and TRBJ1-1; TRBD1 might be the D gene, on 5 matching bases. V is shortened by 10 bases, J by 8 bases, and the region joining them spans 23 bases. In the germline V gene (reference sequence), CDR1 corresponds to MNHEY and CDR2 to SMNVEV. From cysteine to phenylalanine, the CDR3 is 14 amino acids long. Only the CDR3 DNA stays, 42 bases, in frame from base 1.